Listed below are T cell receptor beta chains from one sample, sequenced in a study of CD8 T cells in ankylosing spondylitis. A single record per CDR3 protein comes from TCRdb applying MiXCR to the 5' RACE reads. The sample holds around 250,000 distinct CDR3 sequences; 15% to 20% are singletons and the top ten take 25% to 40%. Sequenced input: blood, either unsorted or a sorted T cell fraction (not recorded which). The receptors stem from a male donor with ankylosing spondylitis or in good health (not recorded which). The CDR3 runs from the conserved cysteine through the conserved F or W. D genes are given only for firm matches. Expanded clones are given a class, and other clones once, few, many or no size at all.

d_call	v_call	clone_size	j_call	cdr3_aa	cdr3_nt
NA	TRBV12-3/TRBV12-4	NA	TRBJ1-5	CASSFRGGPVDQPQHF	TGTGCCAGCAGTTTTAGGGGAGGTCCAGTGGATCAGCCCCAGCATTTT
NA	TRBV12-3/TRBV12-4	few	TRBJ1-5	CASSFGSGPQPQHF	TGTGCCAGCAGTTTTGGGTCAGGGCCTCAGCCCCAGCATTTT
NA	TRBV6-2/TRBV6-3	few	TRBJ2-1	CASSYSTEGRNDNEQFF	TGTGCCAGCAGTTACTCCACCGAGGGACGGAATGACAATGAGCAGTTCTTC
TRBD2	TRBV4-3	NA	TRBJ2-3	CASSQSDSGIATDTQYF	TGCGCCAGCAGCCAATCTGATAGCGGGATCGCAACAGATACGCAGTATTTT
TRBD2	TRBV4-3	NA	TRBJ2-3	CASSQDPRLAGADTQYF	TGCGCCAGCAGCCAAGATCCCCGACTAGCGGGAGCCGATACGCAGTATTTT
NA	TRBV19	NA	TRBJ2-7	CARRLTSSYEQYF	TGTGCCAGGCGACTAACCAGCTCCTACGAGCAGTACTTC
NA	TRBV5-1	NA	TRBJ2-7	CASSWEPQTSSYEQYF	TGCGCCAGCAGCTGGGAGCCACAGACTAGCTCCTACGAGCAGTACTTC
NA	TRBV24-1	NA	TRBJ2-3	CATSVRAAAEPDTQYF	TGTGCCACCAGTGTCCGAGCGGCGGCGGAGCCAGATACGCAGTATTTT
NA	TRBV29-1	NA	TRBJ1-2	CSVAGSSSYGYTF	TGCAGCGTTGCCGGCAGTTCCTCCTATGGCTACACCTTC
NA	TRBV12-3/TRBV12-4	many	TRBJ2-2	CASSFVGEAGELFF	TGTGCCAGCAGTTTTGTGGGAGAGGCCGGGGAGCTGTTTTTT
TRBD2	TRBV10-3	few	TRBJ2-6	CAISVGTSGQTGANVLTF	TGTGCCATCAGTGTCGGGACTAGCGGACAGACTGGGGCCAACGTCCTGACTTTC
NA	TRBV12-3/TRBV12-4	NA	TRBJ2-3	CASTPQGTDTQYF	TGTGCCAGCACGCCCCAGGGCACAGATACGCAGTATTTT
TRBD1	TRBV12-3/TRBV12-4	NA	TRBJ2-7	CASSGDRTYEQYF	TGTGCCAGCAGTGGGGACAGGACCTACGAGCAGTACTTC
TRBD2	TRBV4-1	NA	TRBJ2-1	CASSQAGLAVAYNEQFF	TGCGCCAGCAGCCAAGCGGGGCTAGCGGTTGCCTACAATGAGCAGTTCTTC
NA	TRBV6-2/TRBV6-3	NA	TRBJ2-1	CASSRLLNEQFF	TGTGCCAGCAGTCGCCTACTTAATGAGCAGTTCTTC
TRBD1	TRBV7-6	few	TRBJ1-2	CASSFGTGANYGYTF	TGTGCCAGCAGCTTTGGGACAGGAGCTAACTATGGCTACACCTTC
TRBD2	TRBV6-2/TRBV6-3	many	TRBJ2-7	CASSYSGTSGAYEQYF	TGTGCCAGCAGTTACTCCGGGACTAGCGGGGCCTACGAGCAGTACTTC
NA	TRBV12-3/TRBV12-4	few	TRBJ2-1	CASSPGPEQFF	TGTGCCAGCAGCCCGGGACCTGAGCAGTTCTTC
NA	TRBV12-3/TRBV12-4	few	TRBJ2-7	CASSLGIPIEQYF	TGTGCCAGCAGTTTAGGAATCCCGATCGAGCAGTACTTC
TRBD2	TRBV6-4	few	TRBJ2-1	CASSDSGLSGGRYNEQFF	TGTGCCAGCAGTGATTCGGGACTAAGTGGCGGGAGATACAATGAGCAGTTCTTC